Listed below are T cell receptor beta chains from one sample, sequenced in a study of T cell responses to AZD1222 COVID-19 vaccine. TCRdb's copy holds only in-frame clones and misses some; the assay was immunoSEQ multiplex PCR. Among about 110,000 clones listed, roughly 90% were seen once. Source: peripheral blood, taken on day 0 of AZD1222 vaccination. The source of these receptors is an adult in good health. The CDR3 runs from the conserved cysteine through the conserved F or W. The D gene is left open where the match is weak. Rows give clone size only sometimes, using once, few, many, or a class for an expanded clone.

J: TRBJ2-1
size: -
V: TRBV28
D: -
length: 13
DNA: TGTGCCAGCTGGGGACCGCTCTACAATGAGCAGTTCTTC
CDR3: CASWGPLYNEQFF

J: TRBJ1-1
size: -
V: TRBV11-3
D: -
length: 15
DNA: TGTGCCAGCAGTTTAGTGGGGGCAGGGAACACTGAAGCTTTCTTT
CDR3: CASSLVGAGNTEAFF

J: TRBJ1-6
size: -
V: TRBV18
D: -
length: 15
DNA: TGTGCCAGCTCACCACAAGACCAAAAAAGCTCACCCCTCCACTTT
CDR3: CASSPQDQKSSPLHF

J: TRBJ1-5
size: once
V: TRBV28
D: TRBD1
length: 15
DNA: TGTGCCAGCAGTATGAGGACAGGGCGAAATCAGCCCCAGCATTTT
CDR3: CASSMRTGRNQPQHF

J: TRBJ1-2
size: -
V: TRBV5-1
D: -
length: 12
DNA: TGCGCCAGCAGCTTCCAGGGCTCGGGCTACACCTTC
CDR3: CASSFQGSGYTF

J: TRBJ2-1
size: -
V: TRBV24-1
D: -
length: 18
DNA: TGTGCCACCAGTGATGCCCTCGGCGCCGGGGCCCCCTACAATGAGCAGTTCTTC
CDR3: CATSDALGAGAPYNEQFF

J: TRBJ1-2
size: -
V: TRBV30
D: -
length: 9
DNA: TGTGCCTGGGGAGATGGCTACACCTTC
CDR3: CAWGDGYTF

J: TRBJ2-6
size: -
V: TRBV27
D: -
length: 20
DNA: TGTGCCAGCAGTTTACGCGGGGCCTTAAGCCGTGTCTCCGGGGCCAACGTCCTGACTTTC
CDR3: CASSLRGALSRVSGANVLTF

J: TRBJ1-3
size: -
V: TRBV3-1/TRBV3-2
D: TRBD1
length: 12
DNA: TGTGCCAGCAGCCAGACAGGGGGCACCATATATTTT
CDR3: CASSQTGGTIYF

J: TRBJ1-4
size: -
V: TRBV27
D: TRBD1
length: 15
DNA: TGTGCCAGCAGTTCGAGGACAGGAGTAGACGAAAAACTGTTTTTT
CDR3: CASSSRTGVDEKLFF

J: TRBJ1-1
size: -
V: TRBV12-3/TRBV12-4
D: -
length: 12
DNA: TGTGCCAGCACCCGAATGAACACTGAAGCTTTCTTT
CDR3: CASTRMNTEAFF

J: TRBJ2-2
size: few
V: TRBV4-1
D: -
length: 13
DNA: TGCGCCAGCAGACCAGAGAACACCGGGGAGCTGTTTTTT
CDR3: CASRPENTGELFF

J: TRBJ2-1
size: -
V: TRBV3-1/TRBV3-2
D: TRBD2
length: 13
DNA: TGTGCCAGCAGGGCGGGAGCGAGCAATGAGCAGTTCTTC
CDR3: CASRAGASNEQFF

J: TRBJ2-7
size: -
V: TRBV5-6
D: -
length: 14
DNA: TGTGCCAGCAGCCTCGGGGACCACTCCTACGAGCAGTACTTC
CDR3: CASSLGDHSYEQYF

J: TRBJ1-6
size: once
V: TRBV5-4
D: TRBD1
length: 15
DNA: TGTGCCAGCAGCACCAGACAGGGGGTCTATTCACCCCTCCACTTT
CDR3: CASSTRQGVYSPLHF

J: TRBJ1-2
size: -
V: TRBV7-2
D: -
length: 17
DNA: TGTGCCAGCAGCGACTGGCCAACCCCGGGACGGCACTATGGCTACACCTTC
CDR3: CASSDWPTPGRHYGYTF

J: TRBJ2-1
size: -
V: TRBV28
D: -
length: 14
DNA: TGTGCCAGCAGCTCGTCGTGGGGCAGGAATGAGCAGTTCTTC
CDR3: CASSSSWGRNEQFF

J: TRBJ1-1
size: -
V: TRBV3-1/TRBV3-2
D: -
length: 16
DNA: TGTGCCAGCAGCCAAGATCGCTGGGGGCGGAACACTGAAGCTTTCTTT
CDR3: CASSQDRWGRNTEAFF

J: TRBJ2-7
size: -
V: TRBV7-6
D: TRBD2
length: 15
DNA: TGTGCCAGCAGCCAGGGACTAGCGGGAGGGGGCGAGCAGTACTTC
CDR3: CASSQGLAGGGEQYF

J: TRBJ2-5
size: -
V: TRBV6-5
D: -
length: 11
DNA: TGTGCCAGCAGGTGGGGGGAGACCCAGTACTTC
CDR3: CASRWGETQYF

J: TRBJ1-5
size: -
V: TRBV25-1
D: -
length: 12
DNA: TGTGCCAGCGGATGGGGGCCCACGCCCCAGCATTTT
CDR3: CASGWGPTPQHF

J: TRBJ2-2
size: -
V: TRBV28
D: TRBD2
length: 16
DNA: TGTGCCAGCAGTTCGCCGGCGGGAGGGCCCACCGGGGAGCTGTTTTTT
CDR3: CASSSPAGGPTGELFF

J: TRBJ2-5
size: -
V: TRBV7-2
D: TRBD2
length: 14
DNA: TGTGCCAGCAGCTTAAGGGAGGGTGGGGAGACCCAGTACTTC
CDR3: CASSLREGGETQYF

J: TRBJ1-1
size: -
V: TRBV18
D: TRBD1
length: 16
DNA: TGTGCCAGCTCACCACTACAGGGGGGGTCGATCACTGAAGCTTTCTTT
CDR3: CASSPLQGGSITEAFF

J: TRBJ2-3
size: -
V: TRBV7-3
D: -
length: 14
DNA: TGTGCCAGCAGCTTATCGACTCGCACAGATACGCAGTATTTT
CDR3: CASSLSTRTDTQYF

J: TRBJ1-6
size: few
V: TRBV9
D: -
length: 14
DNA: TGTGCCAGCAGCCCAGGGGCCCCGGGTTCACCCCTCCACTTT
CDR3: CASSPGAPGSPLHF

J: TRBJ1-1
size: -
V: TRBV2
D: -
length: 13
DNA: TGTGCCAGCAGTGGGCAGATGAACACTGAAGCTTTCTTT
CDR3: CASSGQMNTEAFF

J: TRBJ1-5
size: -
V: TRBV4-3
D: -
length: 18
DNA: TGCGCCAGCAGCCCTTTTTTCCAGGGAACTATAGCTAATCAGCCCCAGCATTTT
CDR3: CASSPFFQGTIANQPQHF

J: TRBJ2-2
size: -
V: TRBV28
D: TRBD2
length: 15
DNA: TGTGCCAGCAGCCAGGGAGGGGAATGGACCGGGGAGCTGTTTTTT
CDR3: CASSQGGEWTGELFF

J: TRBJ1-2
size: -
V: TRBV7-9
D: -
length: 12
DNA: TGTGCCAGCAGCTCGCCCAGGTGGGGCTACACCTTC
CDR3: CASSSPRWGYTF

J: TRBJ1-3
size: -
V: TRBV28
D: -
length: 17
DNA: TGTGCCAGCAGTTTAAGGGCGACGGTACCAACTGGAAACACCATATATTTT
CDR3: CASSLRATVPTGNTIYF

J: TRBJ2-5
size: few
V: TRBV19
D: TRBD2
length: 12
DNA: TGTGCCAGTAGACTAGCGGGAGAGACCCAGTACTTC
CDR3: CASRLAGETQYF

J: TRBJ1-1
size: -
V: TRBV2
D: -
length: 14
DNA: TGTGCCAGCAGTGTGGTCAGCAGTGGAACTGAAGCTTTCTTT
CDR3: CASSVVSSGTEAFF

J: TRBJ1-2
size: -
V: TRBV7-8
D: -
length: 14
DNA: TGTGCCAGCAGCCTGTTTTGGACGTCGGCCGGCTACACCTTC
CDR3: CASSLFWTSAGYTF

J: TRBJ1-5
size: -
V: TRBV7-9
D: -
length: 15
DNA: TGTGCCAGCAGCTACGGGACGGATAGCAATCAGCCCCAGCATTTT
CDR3: CASSYGTDSNQPQHF

J: TRBJ1-3
size: -
V: TRBV28
D: TRBD1
length: 17
DNA: TGTGCCAGCAGGGGACAGGGGGCAGCGAGCTCTGGAAACACCATATATTTT
CDR3: CASRGQGAASSGNTIYF

J: TRBJ2-1
size: few
V: TRBV7-2
D: -
length: 14
DNA: TGTGCCAGTACAAGCGGGTCCTCCTACAATGAGCAGTTCTTC
CDR3: CASTSGSSYNEQFF

J: TRBJ1-2
size: -
V: TRBV11-2
D: TRBD1
length: 13
DNA: TGTGCCAGCAGCTTAACAGGGGACTATGGCTACACCTTC
CDR3: CASSLTGDYGYTF

J: TRBJ2-1
size: -
V: TRBV3-1/TRBV3-2
D: -
length: 17
DNA: TGTGCCAGCAGCCAAGTCTGGAGTTCCGACTACAACAATGAGCAGTTCTTC
CDR3: CASSQVWSSDYNNEQFF

J: TRBJ1-1
size: -
V: TRBV18
D: -
length: 11
DNA: TGTGCCAGCTCACCAGACGGTGAAGCTTTCTTT
CDR3: CASSPDGEAFF

J: TRBJ2-2
size: -
V: TRBV19
D: -
length: 14
DNA: TGTGCCAGTAAGCCGAAGCAGAACACCGGGGAGCTGTTTTTT
CDR3: CASKPKQNTGELFF

J: TRBJ1-2
size: -
V: TRBV7-9
D: -
length: 12
DNA: TGTGCCAGCAGCTCGACAGCCTATGGCTACACCTTC
CDR3: CASSSTAYGYTF

J: TRBJ2-7
size: -
V: TRBV28
D: -
length: 13
DNA: TGTGCCATTGGGGGGCGAGGCGGCTACGAGCAGTACTTC
CDR3: CAIGGRGGYEQYF

J: TRBJ2-2
size: -
V: TRBV7-3
D: TRBD2
length: 18
DNA: TGTGCCAGCAGCAGAGCCGGGACTAGCGGGAGGGGAACCGGGGAGCTGTTTTTT
CDR3: CASSRAGTSGRGTGELFF

J: TRBJ1-5
size: -
V: TRBV28
D: -
length: 15
DNA: TGTGCCAGCAGTCCGGACTTAGTGAGCAATCAGCCCCAGCATTTT
CDR3: CASSPDLVSNQPQHF

J: TRBJ1-2
size: -
V: TRBV6-5
D: -
length: 14
DNA: TGTGCCAGCAGTTATATGGATAAGAGCTATGGCTACACCTTC
CDR3: CASSYMDKSYGYTF

J: TRBJ1-1
size: -
V: TRBV11-2
D: -
length: 15
DNA: TGTGCCAGCAGCCGAGGACGTTCACAGAACACTGAAGCTTTCTTT
CDR3: CASSRGRSQNTEAFF

J: TRBJ1-6
size: -
V: TRBV6-5
D: -
length: 12
DNA: TGTGCTAGCAGTCAAAGCCATTCACCCCTCCACTTT
CDR3: CASSQSHSPLHF

J: TRBJ2-7
size: -
V: TRBV6-2/TRBV6-3
D: TRBD2
length: 16
DNA: TGTGCCAGCACCCCCACAGTCGGACTAGCGGGGCACGAGCAGTACTTC
CDR3: CASTPTVGLAGHEQYF

J: TRBJ2-1
size: -
V: TRBV27
D: -
length: 18
DNA: TGTGCCAGCAGCCCCTTGCGGTTGGCGGAGAGCTCCTACAATGAGCAGTTCTTC
CDR3: CASSPLRLAESSYNEQFF

J: TRBJ1-1
size: -
V: TRBV29-1
D: -
length: 11
DNA: TGCAGCGTGGCGAGTAACACTGAAGCTTTCTTT
CDR3: CSVASNTEAFF

J: TRBJ1-5
size: -
V: TRBV6-5
D: -
length: 13
DNA: TGTGCCAGCAGTTACCGCAAGGAGGCGCCCCAGCATTTT
CDR3: CASSYRKEAPQHF

J: TRBJ2-5
size: -
V: TRBV10-3
D: -
length: 15
DNA: TGTGCCATCAGTGATGTGGGTAGGCAAGGAGAGACCCAGTACTTC
CDR3: CAISDVGRQGETQYF

J: TRBJ1-4
size: -
V: TRBV5-1
D: -
length: 15
DNA: TGCGCCAGCAGTGTAGACAGGCCTCCTAATGAAAAACTGTTTTTT
CDR3: CASSVDRPPNEKLFF

J: TRBJ2-7
size: -
V: TRBV10-3
D: -
length: 14
DNA: TGTGCCATCAGCCTTGGGACGGCAACATACGAGCAGTACTTC
CDR3: CAISLGTATYEQYF

J: TRBJ2-5
size: once
V: TRBV11-1
D: -
length: 16
DNA: TGTGCCAGCAGCTACAGGGTATCGAAAGACCAAGAGACCCAGTACTTC
CDR3: CASSYRVSKDQETQYF

J: TRBJ2-1
size: -
V: TRBV11-2
D: TRBD2
length: 16
DNA: TGTGCCAGCAGCTTAGGGGCTCTAGCGGGATCGGGTGAGCAGTTCTTC
CDR3: CASSLGALAGSGEQFF